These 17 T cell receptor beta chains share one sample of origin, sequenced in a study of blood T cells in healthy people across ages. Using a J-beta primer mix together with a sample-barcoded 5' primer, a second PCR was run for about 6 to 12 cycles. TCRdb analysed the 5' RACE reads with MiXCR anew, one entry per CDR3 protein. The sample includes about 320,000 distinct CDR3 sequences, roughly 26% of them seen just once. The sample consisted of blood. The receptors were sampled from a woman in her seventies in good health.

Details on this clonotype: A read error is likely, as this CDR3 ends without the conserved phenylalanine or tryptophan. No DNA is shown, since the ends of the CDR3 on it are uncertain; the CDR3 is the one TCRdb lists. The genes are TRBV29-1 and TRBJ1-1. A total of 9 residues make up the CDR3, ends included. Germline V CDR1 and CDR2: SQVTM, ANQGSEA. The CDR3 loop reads CSVDTSLPT.

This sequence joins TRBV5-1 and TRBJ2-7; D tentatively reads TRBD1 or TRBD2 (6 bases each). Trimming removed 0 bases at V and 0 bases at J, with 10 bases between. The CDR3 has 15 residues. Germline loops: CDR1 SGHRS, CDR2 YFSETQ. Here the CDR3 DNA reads TGCGCCAGCAGCTTGGAGGGGGACTCCTCCTACGAGCAGTACTTC. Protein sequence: CASSLEGDSSYEQYF.

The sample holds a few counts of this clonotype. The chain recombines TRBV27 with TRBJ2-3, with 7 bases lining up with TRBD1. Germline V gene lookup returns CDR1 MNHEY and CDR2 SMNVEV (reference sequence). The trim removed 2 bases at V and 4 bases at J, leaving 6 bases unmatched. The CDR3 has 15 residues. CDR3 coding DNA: TGTGCCAGCAGTTTAGTAAGGGGGCAGGCAGATACGCAGTATTTT. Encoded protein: CASSLVRGQADTQYF.

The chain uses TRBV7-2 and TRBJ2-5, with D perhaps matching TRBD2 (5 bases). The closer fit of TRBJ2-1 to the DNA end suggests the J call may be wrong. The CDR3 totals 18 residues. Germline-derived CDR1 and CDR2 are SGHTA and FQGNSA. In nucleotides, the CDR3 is TGTGCCAGCAGCTTATTAAGGGCTAGCAGAAAAGTGTTCAATGAGCAGTTCTTC. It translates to CASSLLRASRKVFNEQFF.

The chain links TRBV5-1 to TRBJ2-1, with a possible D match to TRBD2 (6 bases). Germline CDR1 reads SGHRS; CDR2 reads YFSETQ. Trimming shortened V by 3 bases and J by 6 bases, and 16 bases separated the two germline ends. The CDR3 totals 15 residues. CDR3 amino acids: CASSSGSSSGNEQFF. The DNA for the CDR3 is TGCGCCAGCAGCTCCGGGAGTTCGTCGGGCAATGAGCAGTTCTTC. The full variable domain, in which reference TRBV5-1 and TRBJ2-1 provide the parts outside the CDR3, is KAGVTQTPRYLIKTRGQQVTLSCSPISGHRSVSWYQQTPGQGLQFLFEYFSETQRNKGNFPGRFSGRQFSNSRSEMNVSTLELGDSALYLCASSSGSSSGNEQFFGPGTRLTVL.

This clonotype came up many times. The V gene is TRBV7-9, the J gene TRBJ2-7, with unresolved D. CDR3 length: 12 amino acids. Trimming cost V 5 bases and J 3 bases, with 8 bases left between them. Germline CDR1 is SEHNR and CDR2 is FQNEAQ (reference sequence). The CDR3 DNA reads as TGTGCCAGCAGCCTTGCCTACTACGAGCAGTACTTC. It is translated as CASSLAYYEQYF.

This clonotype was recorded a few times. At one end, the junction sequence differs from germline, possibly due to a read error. CDR3 region: CGVEYAHEQFF. In nucleotides, the CDR3 is TGCGGCGTTGAATATGCCCATGAGCAGTTCTTC. The chain carries TRBV29-1 and TRBJ2-5; D gene uncertain. The assigned J gene may be wrong: the sequence end matches TRBJ2-1 better. Germline loops: CDR1 SQVTM, CDR2 ANQGSEA. The CDR3 runs 11 residues.

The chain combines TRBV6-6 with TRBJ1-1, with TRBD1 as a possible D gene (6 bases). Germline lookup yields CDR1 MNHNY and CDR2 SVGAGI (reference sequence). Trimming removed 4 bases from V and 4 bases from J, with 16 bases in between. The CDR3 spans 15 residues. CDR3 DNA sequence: TGTGCCAGCAGTTCCGAAACAGGGTCGGCCACTGAAGCTTTCTTT. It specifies CASSSETGSATEAFF.

The CDR3 DNA reads TGCAGTGCTAGTTCCGCGGAGGCGTTCTACTACACCTTC. It specifies CSASSAEAFYYTF. The rearrangement uses TRBV20-1 and TRBJ1-2, with no clear D. CDR1 is DFQATT and CDR2 is SNEGSKA in the germline V gene (reference sequence). There are 13 residues in the CDR3. V was clipped by 3 bases and J by 10 bases, with 18 bases between them.

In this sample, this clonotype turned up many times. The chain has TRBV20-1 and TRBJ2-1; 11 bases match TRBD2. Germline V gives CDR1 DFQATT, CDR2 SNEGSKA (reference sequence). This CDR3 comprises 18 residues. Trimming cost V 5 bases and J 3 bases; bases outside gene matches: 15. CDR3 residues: CSADENSLAGGNYNEQFF. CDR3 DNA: TGCAGTGCTGACGAGAATTCTTTAGCGGGAGGGAACTACAATGAGCAGTTCTTC.

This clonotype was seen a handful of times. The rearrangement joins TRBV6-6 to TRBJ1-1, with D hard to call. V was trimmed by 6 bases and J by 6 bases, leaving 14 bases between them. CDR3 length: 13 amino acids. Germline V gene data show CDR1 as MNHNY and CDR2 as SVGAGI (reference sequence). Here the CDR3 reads CASSSPRYAEAFF. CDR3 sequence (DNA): TGTGCCAGCAGCTCCCCCCGTTACGCTGAAGCTTTCTTT.

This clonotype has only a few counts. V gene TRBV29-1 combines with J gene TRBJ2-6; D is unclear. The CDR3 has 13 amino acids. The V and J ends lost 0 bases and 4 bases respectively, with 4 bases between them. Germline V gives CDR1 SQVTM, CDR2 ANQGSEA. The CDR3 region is CSVEDSGANVLTF. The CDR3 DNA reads TGCAGCGTTGAAGATTCCGGGGCCAACGTCCTGACTTTC. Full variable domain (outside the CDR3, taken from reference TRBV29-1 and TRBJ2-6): SAVISQKPSRDICQRGTSLTIQCQVDSQVTMMFWYRQQPGQSLTLIATANQGSEATYESGFVIDKFPISRPNLTFSTLTVSNMSPEDSSIYLCSVEDSGANVLTFGAGSRLTVL.

The CDR3 coding sequence is TGCAGCGTTGAAGGGGGTGGCGGGAGGGCCAGGGATACGCAGTATTTT. It specifies CSVEGGGGRARDTQYF. The chain combines TRBV29-1 with TRBJ2-3, with 9 nucleotides matching TRBD2. Trimming cost V 1 base and J 6 bases; bases outside gene matches: 11. CDR1 is SQVTM and CDR2 is ANQGSEA in the germline V gene. CDR3 length equals 16 residues.

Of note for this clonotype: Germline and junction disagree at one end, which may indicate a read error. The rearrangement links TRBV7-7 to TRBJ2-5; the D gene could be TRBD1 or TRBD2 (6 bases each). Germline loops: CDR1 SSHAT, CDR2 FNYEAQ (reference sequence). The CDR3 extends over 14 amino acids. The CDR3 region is CASSLAAGVETQYF. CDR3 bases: TGTGCTAGCAGCTTAGCGGCAGGGGTGGAGACCCAGTACTTC.

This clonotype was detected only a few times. The CDR3 DNA reads as TGTGCCAGCTCCCCCAGCGGCCCCTACAATGAGCAGTTCTTC. This codes for CASSPSGPYNEQFF. The V gene is TRBV18, the J gene TRBJ2-1; possible D gene TRBD2, 5 bases. Germline CDR1 and CDR2: KGHSH and LQKENI. V lost 6 bases and J lost 2, with 11 bases in between. The CDR3 is 14 amino acids.

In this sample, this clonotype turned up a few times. In DNA form, the CDR3 reads TGTGCCATCAGCCGGACTAGCGAGGAGACCCAGTACTTC. It codes for CAISRTSEETQYF. This sequence joins TRBV10-3 and TRBJ2-5; 9 bases map to TRBD2. The CDR3 sequence is 13 residues long. In germline, CDR1 is ENHRY, CDR2 SYGVKD. Germline trimming cut 6 bases from V and 5 bases from J; bases unmatched to any gene: 4.

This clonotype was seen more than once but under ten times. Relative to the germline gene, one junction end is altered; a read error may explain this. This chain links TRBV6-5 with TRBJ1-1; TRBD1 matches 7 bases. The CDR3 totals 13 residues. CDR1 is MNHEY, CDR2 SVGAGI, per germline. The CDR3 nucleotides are TGTGCCAGCAATTACGCAGGGGGCACTGAAGCTTTCTTT. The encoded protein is CASNYAGGTEAFF.